Below, 30 T cell receptor beta chains from the same sample are listed, as sequenced in a study of blood T cells in healthy people across ages. A second PCR of 7 to 11 cycles used a sample-barcoded 5' primer and a J-beta primer mix. TCRdb fed the 5' RACE reads into MiXCR, producing one record per CDR3 protein. The sample contains hundreds of thousands of distinct CDR3 sequences, 20% to 25% of which appear only once. Sequenced sample: blood. These receptors were obtained from a man aged 65 to 79 in good health.

The chain couples TRBV5-1 to TRBJ2-7, with D perhaps TRBD1 (6 bases). Germline V CDR1 and CDR2: SGHRS, YFSETQ. The CDR3 sequence is 18 residues long. With 4 bases removed from V and 4 bases from J, the gap between germline ends came to 27 bases. The CDR3 coding sequence is TGCGCCAGCAGCCTGTCTGCGTCGCTACTGGGGGCCCATTACGAGCAGTACTTC. Amino acid sequence: CASSLSASLLGAHYEQYF.

This clonotype was seen a handful of times. This chain joins TRBV3-1 and TRBJ1-5; possibly TRBD1 for D (6 bases). The V end lost 1 base, the J end lost 0 bases, and 13 bases lay between the germline ends. Germline lookup yields CDR1 LGHDT and CDR2 YNNKEL (reference sequence). The CDR3 covers 17 residues. This CDR3 reads CASSQGRRGSSNQPQHF. The CDR3 coding sequence is TGTGCCAGCAGCCAAGGAAGGAGGGGGAGTAGCAATCAGCCCCAGCATTTT. Looking up the rest from reference TRBV3-1 and TRBJ1-5 gives the full variable domain: DTAVSQTPKYLVTQMGNDKSIKCEQNLGHDTMYWYKQDSKKFLKIMFSYNNKELIINETVPNRFSPKSPDKAHLNLHINSLELGDSAVYFCASSQGRRGSSNQPQHFGDGTRLSIL.

The chain employs TRBV4-3 and TRBJ1-4, with D hard to call. The CDR3 has 15 residues. Germline CDR1 LGHNA, CDR2 YSLEER. Trimming removed 1 base at V and 5 bases at J, with 11 bases between. The CDR3, as DNA: TGCGCCAGCAGCCAAGTGAACTTGGGAAATGAAAAACTGTTTTTT. Protein: CASSQVNLGNEKLFF.

The table lists this clonotype with many counts. The chain is built from TRBV20-1 and TRBJ2-5, with 9 bases identical to TRBD2. J was trimmed by 5 bases and V by 0 bases; bases with no gene match: 10. The CDR3 extends over 16 amino acids. Germline CDR1 reads DFQATT; CDR2 reads SNEGSKA (reference sequence). The CDR3 is CSAREEWLAGIETQYF. The CDR3 coding sequence is TGCAGTGCTAGAGAGGAGTGGCTAGCGGGAATTGAGACCCAGTACTTC.

The sample holds a few counts of this clonotype. The gene calls are TRBV6-5 and TRBJ1-3, with 7 bases fitting TRBD1. Germline CDR1 MNHEY, CDR2 SVGAGI. The length of the CDR3 is 17 residues. V dropped 2 bases and J dropped 0; count of bases not matched to a gene: 7. The CDR3: CASSYQLPGGSGNTIYF. The CDR3 nucleotides read TGTGCCAGCAGTTACCAGCTCCCAGGGGGCTCTGGAAACACCATATATTTT.

On this clonotype: Being one base from a much bigger clone, this may be a read error. The chain has TRBV2 and TRBJ2-1; 10 bases are shared with TRBD1. After removal of 6 bases from V and 9 bases from J, the junction contained 11 bases not matched to a gene. The CDR3 is made up of 15 amino acids. Germline V gene lookup returns CDR1 SNHLY and CDR2 FYNNEI. The CDR3, as DNA: TGTGCCAGCAGGGTGGTGGGACAGGGGATTGGTGAGCAGTTCTTC. Translating gives CASRVVGQGIGEQFF.

V usage is TRBV5-6 and J usage is TRBJ2-5, with TRBD1 matching 7 bases. Looked up from germline, CDR1 is SGHDT and CDR2 is YYEEEE. Trimming cost V 5 bases and J 6 bases; bases outside gene matches: 10. The CDR3 runs 14 residues. Here the CDR3 DNA reads TGTGCCAGCAGTCCTGGGACAGCGGTCCAGACCCAGTACTTC. It is translated as CASSPGTAVQTQYF. The variable domain in full, completed from reference TRBV5-6 and TRBJ2-5, reads DAGVTQSPTHLIKTRGQQVTLRCSPKSGHDTVSWYQQALGQGPQFIFQYYEEEERQRGNFPDRFSGHQFPNYSSELNVNALLLGDSALYLCASSPGTAVQTQYFGPGTRLLVL.

The chain employs TRBV7-2 and TRBJ1-1; D call uncertain. V was trimmed by 1 base and J by 5 bases, leaving 11 bases between them. Germline CDR1 SGHTA, CDR2 FQGNSA. The CDR3 contains 14 residues. The CDR3 DNA follows: TGTGCCAGCAGCTTAGTACGGACGGAAACTGAAGCTTTCTTT. As protein: CASSLVRTETEAFF.

The chain uses TRBV5-4 and TRBJ2-7; 12 nucleotides agree with TRBD2. CDR1 is SGHNT and CDR2 is YYREEE in the germline V gene (reference sequence). V shed 4 bases, J shed 5 bases, and the junction held 7 bases outside the gene matches. The CDR3 length is 15 residues. The CDR3 here is CASSPGTSGPHEQYF. The CDR3 DNA follows: TGTGCCAGCAGCCCCGGGACTAGCGGGCCCCACGAGCAGTACTTC.

Of note for this clonotype: Germline is not matched at one junction end, which may reflect a read error. The rearrangement joins TRBV12-3 or TRBV12-4 to TRBJ2-3; D is undetermined. This CDR3 has 14 residues. CDR3 loop: CASSLGERADAQYF. The CDR3 bases are TGTGCCAGCAGTCTCGGAGAGAGAGCAGATGCGCAGTATTTT.

The CDR3 bases are TGTGCCAGCAGCTTAATCTCCCTGCAGCAGTACTTC. Translated: CASSLISLQQYF. The rearrangement links TRBV7-2 to TRBJ2-7; D is undetermined. The CDR3 runs 12 residues. V lost 2 bases to trimming and J lost 8 bases, with 10 bases between them. Germline lookup yields CDR1 SGHTA and CDR2 FQGNSA. Complete variable domain (other parts from reference TRBV7-2 and TRBJ2-7): GAGVSQSPSNKVTEKGKDVELRCDPISGHTALYWYRQSLGQGLEFLIYFQGNSAPDKSGLPSDRFSAERTGGSVSTLTIQRTQQEDSAVYLCASSLISLQQYFGPGTRLTVT.

CDR3 amino acids: CSAKTAGQGLKTQYF. The CDR3 DNA sequence: TGCAGTGCAAAAACGGCGGGGCAGGGTTTGAAGACCCAGTACTTC. The J gene is TRBJ2-5, the V gene TRBV20-1; weak D call: TRBD2 (6 bases). The germline V and J ends were trimmed by 6 bases and 6 bases, with 23 bases remaining between them. Germline V gene lookup returns CDR1 DFQATT and CDR2 SNEGSKA (reference sequence). The CDR3 runs to 15 residues.

The genes are TRBV10-3 and TRBJ2-5; 9 bases agree with TRBD2. The length of the CDR3 is 15 residues. J gave up 2 bases and V 3 bases, and 4 bases lay outside the gene matches. The V gene's germline CDR1 is ENHRY and CDR2 SYGVKD. The CDR3 sequence is CAISDGLAGQETQYF. The CDR3 bases are TGTGCCATCAGTGACGGTCTAGCGGGACAAGAGACCCAGTACTTC.

V gene TRBV20-1 combines with J gene TRBJ1-1, with 9 bases identical to TRBD1. V shed 6 bases, J shed 5 bases, and the junction held 10 bases outside the gene matches. The germline CDR1 and CDR2 sequences are DFQATT and SNEGSKA (reference sequence). The CDR3 contains 14 residues. CDR3 residues: CSAEDRGTWTEAFF. The CDR3 DNA sequence: TGCAGTGCCGAGGACAGGGGTACTTGGACTGAAGCTTTCTTT.

The chain employs TRBV3-1 and TRBJ2-3; D is uncertain. V shed 1 base and J shed 6 bases, with 14 bases lying between them. This CDR3 region has 15 residues. Germline assignment: CDR1 LGHDT and CDR2 YNNKEL (reference sequence). CDR3 sequence (DNA): TGTGCCAGCAGCCAAGGGGAAGGCCTGACGGATACGCAGTATTTT. Its translation is CASSQGEGLTDTQYF.

The gene calls are TRBV28 and TRBJ1-3; no firm D call. V was trimmed by 5 bases and J by 6 bases, leaving 14 bases between them. This CDR3 comprises 14 residues. In germline, CDR1 is MDHEN, CDR2 SYDVKM. The CDR3 DNA reads as TGTGCCAGCAGTCAGGACCCGCTGGCAAACACCATATATTTT. It encodes CASSQDPLANTIYF.

The chain carries TRBV19 and TRBJ1-1; D is ambiguous. V gave up 3 bases and J gave up 1 base, with 9 bases separating them. This CDR3 spans 14 amino acids. Germline CDR1 and CDR2: LNHDA and SQIVND (reference sequence). The chain's CDR3 is CASSMDWGNTEAFF. The CDR3 region has the DNA TGTGCCAGTAGTATGGATTGGGGGAACACTGAAGCTTTCTTT.

The J gene is TRBJ2-1, the V gene TRBV6-5, with 10 bases matching TRBD2. This CDR3 comprises 16 residues. With V trimmed by 2 bases and J by 7 bases, 8 bases remained unmatched. CDR1 MNHEY and CDR2 SVGAGI come from the germline V gene. This CDR3 reads CASSYRASGRSNEQFF. CDR3 in DNA: TGTGCCAGCAGTTACCGGGCTAGCGGGAGATCGAATGAGCAGTTCTTC.

V is TRBV29-1 and J is TRBJ1-2; 7 nucleotides agree with TRBD1. Germline V gene data show CDR1 as SQVTM and CDR2 as ANQGSEA. With 6 bases clipped from V and 8 bases from J, the junction kept 6 bases outside the gene matches. The CDR3 has 11 amino acids. CDR3 coding DNA: TGCAGCGTCCAGACAGGGAGGGGCTACACCTTC. It translates to CSVQTGRGYTF.

This chain links TRBV28 with TRBJ1-5; the D gene is possibly TRBD1 (5 bases). The germline V gene has CDR1 MDHEN and CDR2 SYDVKM. This CDR3 spans 15 amino acids. The germline V and J ends were trimmed by 3 bases and 7 bases, with 16 bases remaining between them. This CDR3 is CASSFYPGRDQPQHF. The CDR3 DNA follows: TGTGCCAGCAGTTTCTACCCGGGCAGGGACCAGCCCCAGCATTTT.

The chain links TRBV3-1 to TRBJ2-7; 9 bases match TRBD2. The CDR3 has 14 amino acids. The ends lost 3 bases at V and 9 bases at J; junction bases unmatched: 9. Germline V gene lookup returns CDR1 LGHDT and CDR2 YNNKEL (reference sequence). The CDR3 DNA follows: TGTGCCAGCAGCCATAGCGGGAGCCCCCACGGGCAGTACTTC. It encodes CASSHSGSPHGQYF.

The genes are TRBV7-3 and TRBJ2-7; 13 nucleotides line up with TRBD2. Unmatched junction bases numbered 7, after V lost 5 bases and J lost 6 bases. The CDR3 extends over 15 amino acids. Germline lookup yields CDR1 SGHTA and CDR2 FQGTGA. The CDR3 DNA follows: TGTGCCAGCAGCCGGGGACTAGCGGGAAAGTTCGAGCAGTACTTC. Its translation: CASSRGLAGKFEQYF.

There are a few counts of this clonotype. The chain recombines TRBV10-3 with TRBJ2-3; TRBD2 matches 8 bases. The V gene end was trimmed by 8 bases and the J gene end by 3 bases; junction bases not matched to a gene: 4. Germline values: CDR1 ENHRY, CDR2 SYGVKD. The CDR3 runs to 13 residues. The CDR3, as DNA: TGTGCCATCGGGACTAGAGATACAGATACGCAGTATTTT. As protein: CAIGTRDTDTQYF.

This clonotype was seen a handful of times. J is TRBJ2-1 and V is TRBV25-1; 8 nucleotides agree with TRBD2. Matching the DNA end better, TRBJ2-4 makes the J call doubtful. The CDR3 consists of 16 residues. CDR1 and CDR2 from the germline V gene are MGHDK and SYGVNS. The CDR3 reads CASSELDSGTGETQYF. In DNA, the CDR3 is TGTGCCAGCAGTGAATTGGATAGCGGGACCGGAGAGACTCAGTACTTC.

V is TRBV27 and J is TRBJ2-1, with 9 bases that match TRBD1. After removal of 10 bases from V and 7 bases from J, the junction contained 8 bases not matched to a gene. The germline CDR1 and CDR2 sequences are MNHEY and SMNVEV (reference sequence). The CDR3 covers 13 residues. The CDR3 sequence: CAIRDRVGNEQFF. CDR3 coding DNA: TGTGCCATTCGGGACAGGGTGGGAAATGAGCAGTTCTTC.

This chain connects TRBV6-6 to TRBJ2-7; D remains unclear. Deletions cut 4 bases from V and 2 bases from J, with 18 bases between. This CDR3 spans 16 amino acids. Germline values: CDR1 MNHNY, CDR2 SVGAGI (reference sequence). CDR3 sequence: CASSSPGRTKAYEQYF. The CDR3 DNA follows: TGTGCCAGCAGTTCGCCGGGCCGAACAAAGGCCTACGAGCAGTACTTC.

The V call is TRBV5-1, the J call TRBJ2-1; 9 nucleotides agree with TRBD2. V was pared by 4 bases and J by 8 bases, with 13 bases of the junction left unmatched. CDR3 size: 16 residues. CDR1 and CDR2 (germline): SGHRS, YFSETQ. CDR3 nucleotides: TGCGCCAGCAGCCCTGAGGGTTTAGCGGGAGCGGATGAGCAGTTCTTC. It encodes CASSPEGLAGADEQFF.

This clonotype was detected ten times or more. The V and J genes are TRBV7-2 and TRBJ2-7, with TRBD1 identical over 7 bases. The V segment lost 6 bases and the J segment 2 bases; nucleotides outside the gene matches: 10. CDR3 size: 15 residues. Germline loops: CDR1 SGHTA, CDR2 FQGNSA. Here the CDR3 reads CASRPSGTDPYEQYF. In DNA, the CDR3 is TGTGCCAGCAGACCCTCCGGGACAGATCCCTACGAGCAGTACTTC. Using reference TRBV7-2 and TRBJ2-7 for the parts outside the CDR3, the full variable domain is GAGVSQSPSNKVTEKGKDVELRCDPISGHTALYWYRQSLGQGLEFLIYFQGNSAPDKSGLPSDRFSAERTGGSVSTLTIQRTQQEDSAVYLCASRPSGTDPYEQYFGPGTRLTVT.

This CDR3 is CASRVTQPGQGTGELFF. CDR3 sequence (DNA): TGTGCCAGCAGGGTAACCCAGCCGGGACAGGGGACCGGGGAGCTGTTTTTT. The J gene is TRBJ2-2, the V gene TRBV6-1; TRBD1 matches at 10 bases. J was trimmed by 5 bases and V by 6 bases; bases with no gene match: 12. The CDR3 has 17 amino acids. CDR1 MNHNS and CDR2 SASEGT come from the germline V gene.

This clonotype came up a few times. The chain uses TRBV6-2 or TRBV6-3 and TRBJ2-5; D not certain. Germline V lookup: CDR1 MNHEY, CDR2 SVGEGT. This CDR3 region has 15 residues. The V end lost 2 bases, the J end lost 1 base, and 11 bases lay between the germline ends. The CDR3 region has the DNA TGTGCCAGCAGTTACACCCCCTTCGGCCAAGAGACCCAGTACTTC. This codes for CASSYTPFGQETQYF.